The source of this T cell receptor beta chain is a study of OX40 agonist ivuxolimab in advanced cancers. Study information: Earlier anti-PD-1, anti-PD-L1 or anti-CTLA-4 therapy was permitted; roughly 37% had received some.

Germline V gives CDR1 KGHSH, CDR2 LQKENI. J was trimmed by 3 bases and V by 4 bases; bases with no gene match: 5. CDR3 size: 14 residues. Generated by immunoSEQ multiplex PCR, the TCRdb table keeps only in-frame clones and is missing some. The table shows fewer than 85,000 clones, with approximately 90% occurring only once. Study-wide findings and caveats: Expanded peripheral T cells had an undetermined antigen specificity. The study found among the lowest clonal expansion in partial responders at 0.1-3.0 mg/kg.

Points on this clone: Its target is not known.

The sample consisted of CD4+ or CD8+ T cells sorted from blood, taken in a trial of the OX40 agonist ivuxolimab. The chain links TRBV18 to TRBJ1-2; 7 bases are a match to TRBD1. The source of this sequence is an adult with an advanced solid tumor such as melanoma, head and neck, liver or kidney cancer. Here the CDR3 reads CASSLSGTDYGYTF. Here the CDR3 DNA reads TGTGCCAGCTCACTCTCCGGGACAGACTATGGCTACACCTTC.